Each of the 29 T cell receptor beta chains below was sequenced from the same sample in a study of blood T cell repertoires in COVID-19. Libraries were prepared by immunoSEQ multiplex PCR; TCRdb keeps only in-frame clonotypes and omits some of them. The table records tens of thousands of clones, about 74% of them present only once. Sequenced sample: peripheral blood. Source of these receptors: a man between 65 and 85 years old with COVID-19, enrolled during active disease.

The rearrangement uses TRBV23-1 and TRBJ2-5, with D possibly matching TRBD1 (6 bases). TRBV23-1 is labeled an ORF, and its function is uncertain. Trimming took 3 bases from V and 1 from J, leaving 12 bases between them. This CDR3 comprises 15 residues. CDR3 sequence (DNA): TGCGCCAGCAGTCATAGGACAGCCCTCCAAGAGACCCAGTACTTC. Translated, it gives CASSHRTALQETQYF.

There are many counts of this clone. CDR3 sequence: CASRLTTAGELFF. CDR3 DNA: TGTGCCAGCAGACTTACTACGGCCGGGGAGCTGTTTTTT. The chain combines TRBV6-5 with TRBJ2-2; D remains unclear. Germline V gene sequence: CDR1 MNHEY, CDR2 SVGAGI. The CDR3 covers 13 residues. V lost 6 bases, J lost 6 bases, and 11 bases lay in between.

This clone has just one count. J is TRBJ2-1 and V is TRBV7-9; 7 nucleotides align to TRBD2. With 10 bases clipped from V and 0 bases from J, the junction kept 9 bases outside the gene matches. Per the germline V gene, CDR1 is SEHNR and CDR2 is FQNEAQ (reference sequence). The CDR3 is 15 amino acids. The CDR3 region has the DNA TGTGCCACCCCAATGGGGGGGGGCTCCTACAATGAGCAGTTCTTC. Translating it yields CATPMGGGSYNEQFF.

Here the CDR3 DNA reads TGTGCCAGTAGTATAAGGAGCTATGGCTACACCTTC. It yields the protein CASSIRSYGYTF. This chain connects TRBV19 to TRBJ1-2, with no clear D. CDR1 LNHDA and CDR2 SQIVND come from the germline V gene (reference sequence). The V end was cut by 2 bases, the J end by 4 bases, with 5 bases between. CDR3 length equals 12 residues.

The rearrangement joins TRBV7-2 to TRBJ2-5; 7 nucleotides agree with TRBD2. With V trimmed by 2 bases and J by 1 base, 10 bases remained unmatched. The CDR3 consists of 17 residues. The V gene's germline CDR1 is SGHTA and CDR2 FQGNSA. CDR3 sequence: CASSLLAGALFQETQYF. Written as DNA, the CDR3 is TGTGCCAGCAGCTTACTGGCGGGAGCCCTCTTCCAAGAGACCCAGTACTTC.

This rearrangement joins TRBV18 to TRBJ2-3; 11 bases fit TRBD2. The V segment lost 3 bases and the J segment 4 bases; nucleotides outside the gene matches: 9. The CDR3 extends over 17 amino acids. Germline CDR1 is KGHSH and CDR2 is LQKENI. Written as DNA, the CDR3 is TGTGCCAGCTCACCCTCCGCTCCGGGACTAGCGGCAGATACGCAGTATTTT. This encodes CASSPSAPGLAADTQYF.

The chain is built from TRBV4-3 and TRBJ2-1; TRBD2 might be the D (5 bases). Trimming removed 0 bases from V and 3 bases from J, with 12 bases in between. The CDR3 has 16 amino acids. Germline V gene sequence: CDR1 LGHNA, CDR2 YSLEER. For the CDR3, the DNA is TGCGCCAGCAGCCAAGATCTAAGAAGCGGCTACAATGAGCAGTTCTTC. Amino acids: CASSQDLRSGYNEQFF.

The genes are TRBV19 and TRBJ2-1, with D maybe TRBD2 (6 bases). Trimming cost V 2 bases and J 4 bases, with 12 bases left between them. The CDR3 has 15 residues. In germline, CDR1 is LNHDA, CDR2 SQIVND (reference sequence). The CDR3 nucleotides read TGTGCCAGTAGTATAACGGCAGGAGGGTACAATGAGCAGTTCTTC. It is translated as CASSITAGGYNEQFF. Full variable domain (rest looked up from reference TRBV19 and TRBJ2-1): DGGITQSPKYLFRKEGQNVTLSCEQNLNHDAMYWYRQDPGQGLRLIYYSQIVNDFQKGDIAEGYSVSREKKESFPLTVTSAQKNPTAFYLCASSITAGGYNEQFFGPGTRLTVL.

The chain couples TRBV11-2 to TRBJ2-1; TRBD2 matches 7 bases. Trimming took 6 bases from V and 3 from J; bases not matched to a gene: 14. Germline values: CDR1 SGHAT, CDR2 FQNNGV. The CDR3 length is 17 residues. CDR3 nucleotides: TGTGCCAGCAGTCCTGTCTGGCGGGAGAGGAACTACAATGAGCAGTTCTTC. This codes for CASSPVWRERNYNEQFF.

The chain couples TRBV21-1 to TRBJ2-1; the tabulated D call, TRBD2, remains unverified against the DNA. TRBV21-1 is a documented pseudogene. The CDR3 extends over 19 amino acids. CDR3 residues: CASSSRITSRSIPNNEQFF. DNA for the CDR3: TGTGCCAGCAGCTCCCGAATCACGTCCCGTTCTATCCCCAACAATGAGCAGTTCTTC.

This clone has ten or more counts. The rearrangement uses TRBV30 and TRBJ1-2; 9 nucleotides line up with TRBD1. Germline CDR1 and CDR2: GTSNPN and SVGIG (reference sequence). CDR3 length: 12 amino acids. Trimming at V came to 2 bases and at J to 8 bases, leaving 3 bases not matched to a gene. The CDR3 sequence: CAWSPGQGGYTF. Written as DNA, the CDR3 is TGTGCCTGGAGTCCAGGACAGGGGGGCTACACCTTC.

This chain links TRBV7-9 with TRBJ2-7; 8 nucleotides agree with TRBD1. CDR3 length equals 16 residues. V shed 4 bases, J shed 4 bases, and the junction held 12 bases outside the gene matches. The germline CDR1 and CDR2 sequences are SEHNR and FQNEAQ (reference sequence). CDR3 loop: CASSSRGTGDPYEQYF. For the CDR3, the DNA is TGTGCCAGCAGCTCCCGCGGGACAGGCGACCCTTACGAGCAGTACTTC.

The rearrangement links TRBV29-1 to TRBJ2-1; tentative D call: TRBD2 (7 bases). The CDR3 has 14 residues. Trimming removed 4 bases at V and 7 bases at J, with 17 bases between. Germline V gene lookup returns CDR1 SQVTM and CDR2 ANQGSEA. CDR3 sequence: CSVGPTGRGNEQFF. CDR3 sequence (DNA): TGCAGCGTTGGGCCAACAGGGAGGGGGAATGAGCAGTTCTTC.

This clone occurred once. This chain uses TRBV27 with TRBJ2-6; D uncertain. With 3 bases removed from V and 0 bases from J, the gap between germline ends came to 6 bases. This CDR3 has 15 residues. Germline V CDR1 and CDR2: MNHEY, SMNVEV (reference sequence). The CDR3 region has the DNA TGTGCCAGCAGTTTCGTCGTCTCTGGGGCCAACGTCCTGACTTTC. It specifies CASSFVVSGANVLTF.

The chain uses TRBV3-1 (or the pseudogene TRBV3-2) and TRBJ2-7, with D uncertain. CDR1 LGHDT and CDR2 YNNKEL come from the germline V gene (reference sequence). CDR3 length equals 14 residues. The V end was cut by 1 base, the J end by 6 bases, with 13 bases between. CDR3: CASSQAPPTSEQYF. The CDR3, as DNA: TGTGCCAGCAGCCAAGCGCCGCCGACTTCCGAGCAGTACTTC.

This clone was detected only a few times. The gene calls are TRBV5-6 and TRBJ2-1; D gene uncertain. Germline V lookup: CDR1 SGHDT, CDR2 YYEEEE. This CDR3 contains 13 residues. The V gene lost 4 bases and the J gene lost 3 bases, with 8 bases spanning the gap. CDR3 protein: CASSLRYYNEQFF. CDR3 DNA sequence: TGTGCCAGCAGCCTGAGGTACTACAATGAGCAGTTCTTC.

The chain employs TRBV19 and TRBJ1-1; 7 bases agree with TRBD1. V shed 7 bases, J shed 4 bases, and the junction held 6 bases outside the gene matches. Germline CDR1 and CDR2: LNHDA and SQIVND (reference sequence). This CDR3 contains 13 residues. CDR3 DNA: TGTGCCAGTAACGACAGGGTGGGCACTGAAGCTTTCTTT. The encoded protein is CASNDRVGTEAFF.

The J gene is TRBJ2-7, the V gene TRBV6-5; a weak D match, TRBD2 (6 bases). V was pared by 6 bases and J by 7 bases, with 16 bases between. Germline V gene lookup returns CDR1 MNHEY and CDR2 SVGAGI. The CDR3 extends over 13 amino acids. The DNA of the CDR3 is TGTGCCAGCAGGCAATCGGGAGCGTGGGAGCAGTACTTC. It is translated as CASRQSGAWEQYF.

The chain is built from TRBV12-2 and TRBJ2-1; the table calls TRBD2, which could not be checked here. TRBV12-2 is shown as a pseudogene. This CDR3 has 17 amino acids. The CDR3 reads CASRPTQRFSSYNEQFF. For the CDR3, the DNA is TGTGCAAGTCGACCAACGCAGCGGTTCAGCTCCTACAATGAGCAGTTCTTC.

The J gene is TRBJ1-2, the V gene TRBV6-5, with 7 bases lining up with TRBD1. V lost 6 bases and J lost 6; bases outside the gene matches: 7. Germline-derived CDR1 and CDR2 are MNHEY and SVGAGI. This CDR3 region has 13 residues. In nucleotides, the CDR3 is TGTGCCAGCAGATCGACAGGGTCGGATGGCTACACCTTC. It codes for CASRSTGSDGYTF.

The chain recombines TRBV7-2 with TRBJ1-4, with D maybe TRBD1 (5 bases). CDR1 is SGHTA, CDR2 FQGNSA, per germline. Trimming pared 2 bases from V and 7 bases from J, leaving 8 bases between. The CDR3 is 13 residues long. The CDR3 region is CASSLWGGEKLFF. The CDR3 coding sequence is TGTGCCAGCAGCTTATGGGGGGGTGAAAAACTGTTTTTT. The complete variable domain, with remaining parts taken from reference TRBV7-2 and TRBJ1-4, reads GAGVSQSPSNKVTEKGKDVELRCDPISGHTALYWYRQSLGQGLEFLIYFQGNSAPDKSGLPSDRFSAERTGGSVSTLTIQRTQQEDSAVYLCASSLWGGEKLFFGSGTQLSVL.

The J gene is TRBJ2-2, the V gene TRBV19, with TRBD2 as a possible D gene (5 bases). CDR1 and CDR2 from the germline V gene are LNHDA and SQIVND (reference sequence). This CDR3 spans 13 amino acids. Trimming took off 11 bases at V and 1 base at J, with 11 bases between the two ends. CDR3 bases: TGTGCCGGGCACCGGGGGAACACCGGGGAGCTGTTTTTT. Residues: CAGHRGNTGELFF.

A remark on this clone: At one end, the junction sequence differs from germline, possibly due to a read error. The CDR3 DNA follows: TGTGCTAGCAGCTTAAGTGGGGGGACCTACAATGAGCAGTTCTTC. The encoded protein is CASSLSGGTYNEQFF. J is TRBJ2-1 and V is TRBV7-7; D possibly corresponds to TRBD2 (6 bases). CDR3 length equals 15 residues. Germline CDR1 and CDR2: SSHAT and FNYEAQ (reference sequence). The full variable domain, completed using reference TRBV7-7 and TRBJ2-1, is GAGVSQSPRYKVTKRGQDVTLRCDPISSHATLYWYQQALGQGPEFLTYFNYEAQPDKSGLPSDRFSAERPEGSISTLTIQRTEQRDSAMYRCASSLSGGTYNEQFFGPGTRLTVL.

The count of this clone is one. The chain recombines TRBV28 with TRBJ2-1; the match to TRBD2 covers 8 bases. Germline CDR1 and CDR2: MDHEN and SYDVKM. This CDR3 has 15 residues. The ends lost 7 bases at V and 3 bases at J; junction bases unmatched: 8. The CDR3 loop reads CASNIGGRLYNEQFF. CDR3 in DNA: TGTGCCAGCAACATTGGCGGGAGGCTCTACAATGAGCAGTTCTTC.

This CDR3 reads CASSESGGSYNSPLHF. The CDR3 DNA reads as TGTGCCAGCAGTGAATCAGGTGGCTCCTATAATTCACCCCTCCACTTT. This chain joins TRBV2 and TRBJ1-6; D is uncertain. V shed 2 bases and J shed 0 bases, with 8 bases lying between them. The germline gives CDR1 SNHLY, CDR2 FYNNEI. The CDR3 is made up of 16 amino acids.

The genes are TRBV5-1 and TRBJ2-7; D not resolved. This CDR3 comprises 14 residues. Trimming stripped 2 bases from V and 0 bases from J, with 9 bases between. The V gene's germline CDR1 is SGHRS and CDR2 YFSETQ. The CDR3 region is CASSLARSSYEQYF. The CDR3, as DNA: TGCGCCAGCAGCTTAGCGAGGAGCTCCTACGAGCAGTACTTC.

The V and J genes are TRBV7-2 and TRBJ2-7; 11 bases align to TRBD2. CDR3 length: 16 residues. Germline V gives CDR1 SGHTA, CDR2 FQGNSA. The V segment lost 4 bases and the J segment 6 bases; nucleotides outside the gene matches: 11. CDR3 DNA sequence: TGTGCCAGCAGCTCAGCACGGCCTAGCGGGAGGTCCGAGCAGTACTTC. Translated, it gives CASSSARPSGRSEQYF.

The rearrangement uses TRBV27 and TRBJ1-5; TRBD1 is a possible D gene (5 bases). The CDR3 sequence is 15 residues long. Germline V gene sequence: CDR1 MNHEY, CDR2 SMNVEV (reference sequence). V was clipped by 7 bases and J by 4 bases, with 17 bases between them. This CDR3 reads CASTKIGGYNQPQHF. The CDR3 bases are TGTGCCAGCACTAAGATCGGGGGTTATAATCAGCCCCAGCATTTT.

V usage is TRBV29-1 and J usage is TRBJ1-1, with 8 positions matching TRBD1. Germline CDR1 SQVTM, CDR2 ANQGSEA. The ends lost 3 bases at V and 1 base at J; junction bases unmatched: 10. The CDR3 runs to 16 residues. CDR3 protein: CSVDFQQGAWNTEAFF. The CDR3 DNA sequence: TGCAGCGTTGATTTCCAGCAGGGGGCCTGGAACACTGAAGCTTTCTTT.